A selection of T cell receptor beta chains follows, all from one sample in a study of T cell responses to AZD1222 COVID-19 vaccine. Profiled with immunoSEQ multiplex PCR; TCRdb holds only in-frame clones, not every one. This table has about 110,000 clones, 89% appearing once. Sequenced here: peripheral blood, sampled on day 0 of MenACWY control vaccination. These TCRs come from an adult in good health. The CDR3 runs from the conserved cysteine through the conserved F or W. The order of the fields is CDR3 length, D gene, V gene, J gene, clone size, CDR3 DNA, CDR3 protein. A D gene is named only where the DNA matches it firmly. Size is omitted from some rows. Given values are once, few, many or a class for expanded clones.

>14|NA|TRBV18|TRBJ2-7|NA
TGTGCCAGCTCACCACGCGAGGACTCCTACGAGCAGTACTTC
CASSPREDSYEQYF
>13|NA|TRBV30|TRBJ1-2|NA
TGTGCCTGGAGTGTACGCAAGCACTATGGCTACACCTTC
CAWSVRKHYGYTF
>15|TRBD1|TRBV7-7|TRBJ1-6|NA
TGTGCTAGCAGCCCCTCAGGGGGCGCAGATTCACCCCTCCACTTT
CASSPSGGADSPLHF
>14|NA|TRBV5-1|TRBJ2-2|NA
TGCGCCAGCAGCCTCACAGGGAATGCCGGGGAGCTGTTTTTT
CASSLTGNAGELFF
>16|NA|TRBV12-2|TRBJ2-7|few
TGTGCAAGTCGCTCCCCACCTTCCACCGAGTCCTACGAGCAGTACTTC
CASRSPPSTESYEQYF
>15|NA|TRBV6-4|TRBJ1-3|NA
TGTGCCAGCAGTGACTCGCTGACGGCTGGAAACACCATATATTTT
CASSDSLTAGNTIYF
>15|TRBD1|TRBV19|TRBJ1-4|NA
TGTGCCAGCCGGGACAGGGGGCTTTCGGATGAAAAACTGTTTTTT
CASRDRGLSDEKLFF
>15|NA|TRBV6-1|TRBJ1-2|NA
TGTGCCAGCAGTGAATTTACTACCGCGGTTAATGGCTACACCTTC
CASSEFTTAVNGYTF
>12|NA|TRBV5-1|TRBJ2-3|NA
TGCGCCAGCAGCTTTGCGACAGATACGCAGTATTTT
CASSFATDTQYF
>15|TRBD1|TRBV2|TRBJ2-3|once
TGTGCCAGCAGCCTACAGGGGGTTCAGGCAGATACGCAGTATTTT
CASSLQGVQADTQYF
>14|TRBD1|TRBV24-1|TRBJ2-7|few
TGTGCCACCAGTGCGGGGACAGGGGGCTACGAGCAGTACTTC
CATSAGTGGYEQYF
>15|TRBD2|TRBV4-1|TRBJ2-7|NA
TGCGCCAGCAGCCAAGATGCGGGGGGCCGACCCACGCAGTACTTC
CASSQDAGGRPTQYF
>15|TRBD2|TRBV30|TRBJ2-5|NA
TGTGCCTGGAACCGTCCGGGGGGGGCACGAGAGACCCAGTACTTC
CAWNRPGGARETQYF
>14|TRBD1|TRBV15|TRBJ1-4|NA
TGTGCCACCAGCGAGGGACAGGGGGCCGAAAAACTGTTTTTT
CATSEGQGAEKLFF
>15|TRBD1|TRBV5-1|TRBJ2-1|NA
TGCGCCAGCAGCCTAGGGACAGGGGGATACAATGAGCAGTTCTTC
CASSLGTGGYNEQFF
>15|TRBD1|TRBV4-1|TRBJ1-4|NA
TGCGCCAGCAGCCAGCTCCGGGACAGGGGGCGGAAACTGTTTTTT
CASSQLRDRGRKLFF
>11|NA|TRBV19|TRBJ2-7|once
TGTGCCAGCAGGAGCTCCTACGAGCAGTACTTC
CASRSSYEQYF
>14|NA|TRBV5-1|TRBJ2-4|NA
TGCGCCAGCACCGCGGAGGGCCCTTCAGGTATTCAGTACTTC
CASTAEGPSGIQYF
>15|NA|TRBV7-2|TRBJ1-6|few
TGTGCCAGCAGACCGGGGGGCGCCTATAATTCACCCCTCCACTTT
CASRPGGAYNSPLHF
>14|NA|TRBV30|TRBJ1-3|NA
TGTGCCTGGAGTGTAGGTACAGCTGGAAACACCATATATTTT
CAWSVGTAGNTIYF
>13|NA|TRBV10-2|TRBJ1-5|NA
TGCGCCAGCACTCCGGGAAGCAATCAGCCCCAGCATTTT
CASTPGSNQPQHF
>16|TRBD1|TRBV19|TRBJ2-2|NA
TGTGCCAGTAGTCCTCAGACAGGGGGCCCCCCCGGGGAGCTGTTTTTT
CASSPQTGGPPGELFF
>15|NA|TRBV6-5|TRBJ1-6|NA
TGTGCCAGCAGTTCGGACGGTACTTATAATTCACCCCTCCACTTT
CASSSDGTYNSPLHF
>14|NA|TRBV28|TRBJ1-2|NA
TGTGCCAGCAGCTTATCCACCGCTAACTATGGCTACACCTTC
CASSLSTANYGYTF
>15|TRBD1|TRBV6-5|TRBJ1-2|NA
TGTGCCAGCAGTCCCGGGACAGGGGCGCTTCGTGGCTACACCTTC
CASSPGTGALRGYTF
>18|TRBD2|TRBV15|TRBJ2-5|NA
TGTGCCACCAGCCCTACCCCCAGAGGCGGGGGGTACCAAGAGACCCAGTACTTC
CATSPTPRGGGYQETQYF
>15|TRBD1|TRBV7-9|TRBJ1-2|NA
TGTGCCAGCAGCTTACAGGGGGCAGGAAACTATGGCTACACCTTC
CASSLQGAGNYGYTF
>14|NA|TRBV11-2|TRBJ1-4|NA
TGTGCCAGCAGCTTAGTAGGAGGGTACGAAAAACTGTTTTTT
CASSLVGGYEKLFF
>14|NA|TRBV6-5|TRBJ2-7|NA
TGTGCCTCCTACAGCGCCGGGACACCCAACGAGCAGTACTTC
CASYSAGTPNEQYF
>16|TRBD2|TRBV6-6|TRBJ2-3|NA
TGTGCCAGCAGCAATAAGCGGGGGGGCAGGACAGATACGCAGTATTTT
CASSNKRGGRTDTQYF
>13|NA|TRBV30|TRBJ1-6|NA
TGTGCCTGGAGTGTACGGACAGATTCACCCCTCCACTTT
CAWSVRTDSPLHF
>18|NA|TRBV27|TRBJ2-1|NA
TGTGCCAGCAGTCCCCGAGCATATCAAGGTCGGTCCTACAATGAGCAGTTCTTC
CASSPRAYQGRSYNEQFF
>15|TRBD2|TRBV6-5|TRBJ2-7|NA
TGTGCCAGCAGTACCGGACTAGCGAGCTCCTACGAGCAGTACTTC
CASSTGLASSYEQYF
>15|NA|TRBV6-5|TRBJ2-3|NA
TGTGCCAGCAGTTACTCCGGGACTAGCACAGATACGCAGTATTTT
CASSYSGTSTDTQYF
>14|NA|TRBV27|TRBJ1-1|NA
TGTGCCAGCAGTTTAGCGACAGAGAACACTGAAGCTTTCTTT
CASSLATENTEAFF
>15|NA|TRBV5-1|TRBJ1-2|NA
TGCGCCAGCAGCTTGGAGCAGGGGCGGAACTATGGCTACACCTTC
CASSLEQGRNYGYTF
>12|NA|TRBV28|TRBJ2-7|NA
TGTGCCAGCAGTTTGACTGGGCTAGAGCAGTACTTC
CASSLTGLEQYF
>12|NA|TRBV12-3/TRBV12-4|TRBJ2-7|NA
TGTGCCAGCGGGGGGACATCCTACGAGCAGTACTTC
CASGGTSYEQYF
>13|NA|TRBV6-2/TRBV6-3|TRBJ2-7|NA
TGTGCCAGCAGTTGGGGCGGGGCCTACGAGCAGTACTTC
CASSWGGAYEQYF
>15|NA|TRBV6-1|TRBJ1-6|NA
TGTGCCAGCAGTGATGAGCCCGGGTCCGCTTCACCCCTCCACTTT
CASSDEPGSASPLHF